This T cell receptor (beta chain) was obtained from a study of spatial heterogeneity in lung cancer. This clonotype showed up just a few times. TCRdb re-called the 5' RACE reads with MiXCR, one entry per CDR3 protein. In the table there are around 45,000 distinct CDR3 sequences, 12% to 15% of which are singletons. The time point is: sample taken at primary tumor resection. The sample in question was PBMCs, obtained at surgery. The receptor comes from a male donor with early-stage non-small cell lung cancer.

DNA for the CDR3: TGTGCCATCAGTGAGTCACCCTCTCGACAGACCTATGGCTACACCTTC. This translates into CAISESPSRQTYGYTF. This chain links TRBV10-3 with TRBJ1-2, with a possible D match to TRBD1 (5 bases). This CDR3 is built from 16 residues. The V gene lost 0 bases and the J gene lost 4 bases, with 15 bases spanning the gap. Germline V lookup: CDR1 ENHRY, CDR2 SYGVKD.